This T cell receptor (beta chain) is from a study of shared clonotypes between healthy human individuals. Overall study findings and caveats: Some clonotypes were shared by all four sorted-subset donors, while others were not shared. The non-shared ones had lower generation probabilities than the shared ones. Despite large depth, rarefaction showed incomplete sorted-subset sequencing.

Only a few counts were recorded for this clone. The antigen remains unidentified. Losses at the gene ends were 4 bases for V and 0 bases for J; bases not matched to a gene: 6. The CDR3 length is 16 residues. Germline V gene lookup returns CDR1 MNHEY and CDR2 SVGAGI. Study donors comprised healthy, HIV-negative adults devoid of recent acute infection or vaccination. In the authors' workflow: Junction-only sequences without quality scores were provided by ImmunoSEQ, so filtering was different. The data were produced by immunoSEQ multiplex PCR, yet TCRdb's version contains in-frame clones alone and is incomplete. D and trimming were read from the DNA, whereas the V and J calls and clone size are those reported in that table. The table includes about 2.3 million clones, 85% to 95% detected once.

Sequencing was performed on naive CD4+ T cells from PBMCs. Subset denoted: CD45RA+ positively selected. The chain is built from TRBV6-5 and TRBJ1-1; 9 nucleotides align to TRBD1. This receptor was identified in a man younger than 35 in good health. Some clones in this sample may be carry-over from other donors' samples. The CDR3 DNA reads TGTGCCAGCAGTTGGGGACAGGGAGTGGTGAACACTGAAGCTTTCTTT. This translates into CASSWGQGVVNTEAFF.